This T cell receptor (gamma chain) was found in a study of gamma delta lymphoproliferative disorders and STAT genes. Background on the study: For the delta chain, EuroClonality-NGS standard procedure was applied. Whole-study findings and limits: Gamma repertoires grouped patients separately from controls; delta repertoires showed no separation. Controls likely had mixed maturation stages, while leukemic cells were mostly terminal effectors.

V lost 0 bases and J lost 12; bases outside the gene matches: 17. CDR1 EGSTGY and CDR2 YDSYTSSV come from the germline V gene. The CDR3 runs to 15 residues. Genomic DNA from isolated PBMCs served as the sequencing template. This clone was counted ten times or more. The antigen is undetermined. TCRdb called clones from the multiplex PCR reads again using CATT. Here the sample spans roughly 3,000 gamma-chain clones, roughly 8% being singletons. The chain has TRGV4 and TRGJ1 or TRGJ2. Here the J gene was assigned by germline matching of the DNA, as TCRdb has none. The sample was blood. This receptor was obtained from a human donor in good health. CDR3 in amino acids: CATWDGPEGILRKLF. CDR3 in DNA: TGTGCCACCTGGGATGGGCCAGAGGGAATCTTAAGGAAACTCTTT.